Listed here are 6 T cell receptor beta chains from one sample, sequenced in a study of T cell repertoires in cytomegalovirus infection. One entry per CDR3 protein results from TCRdb running MiXCR on the reads. The sample yields around 530,000 distinct CDR3 sequences, more than 15% seen once. Sample: CD8+ T cells from PBMCs. The receptors were sampled from a human donor in good health (CMV status not recorded). Some clones in this sample may be carry-over from other donors' samples.

This clonotype was picked up a small number of times. V is TRBV20-1 and J is TRBJ2-7; D might be TRBD1 (5 bases). This CDR3 is 15 amino acids long. V was shortened by 3 bases and J by 0 bases, with 15 bases between the two germline ends. Per the germline V gene, CDR1 is DFQATT and CDR2 is SNEGSKA (reference sequence). The CDR3 here is CSASGLIGVSYEQYF. CDR3 DNA sequence: TGCAGTGCTAGCGGATTAATAGGGGTCTCCTACGAGCAGTACTTC.

This clonotype was counted between two and nine times. V gene TRBV19 combines with J gene TRBJ2-7; D remains ambiguous. The CDR3 covers 13 residues. In germline, CDR1 is LNHDA, CDR2 SQIVND (reference sequence). Trimming removed 1 base from V and 4 bases from J, with 8 bases in between. CDR3 nucleotide sequence: TGTGCCAGTAGTATAGGACCGAGGTACGAGCAGTACTTC. Translation gives CASSIGPRYEQYF.

This clonotype has a count of ten or more. The chain joins TRBV28 to TRBJ2-3; D is perhaps TRBD2 (5 bases). Per germline, CDR1 MDHEN and CDR2 SYDVKM. The germline V and J ends were trimmed by 2 bases and 1 base, with 13 bases remaining between them. This CDR3 has 16 amino acids. The CDR3 loop is CASSLLAESGTDTQYF. CDR3 nucleotides: TGTGCCAGCAGTTTACTAGCCGAGTCGGGCACAGATACGCAGTATTTT.

This clonotype was picked up a small number of times. This sequence joins TRBV6-5 and TRBJ2-7; D remains ambiguous. Trimming stripped 0 bases from V and 4 bases from J, with 7 bases between. The CDR3 runs to 13 residues. Looked up from germline, CDR1 is MNHEY and CDR2 is SVGAGI. In DNA, the CDR3 is TGTGCCAGCAGTTACTCGTTCTATTACGAGCAGTACTTC. Its translation: CASSYSFYYEQYF.

This clonotype was counted ten times or more. This chain uses TRBV7-9 with TRBJ2-1; tentatively, D is TRBD1 (6 bases). This CDR3 spans 16 amino acids. The germline V gene has CDR1 SEHNR and CDR2 FQNEAQ (reference sequence). The germline V and J ends were trimmed by 5 bases and 0 bases, with 14 bases remaining between them. The CDR3 reads CASSGRQATSYNEQFF. The CDR3 region has the DNA TGTGCCAGCAGCGGCCGACAGGCAACCTCCTACAATGAGCAGTTCTTC. The complete variable domain, with remaining parts taken from reference TRBV7-9 and TRBJ2-1, reads DTGVSQNPRHKITKRGQNVTFRCDPISEHNRLYWYRQTLGQGPEFLTYFQNEAQLEKSRLLSDRFSAERPKGSFSTLEIQRTEQGDSAMYLCASSGRQATSYNEQFFGPGTRLTVL.

This clonotype has ten or more counts. The gene calls are TRBV29-1 and TRBJ2-1; D gene unclear. Germline CDR1 reads SQVTM; CDR2 reads ANQGSEA. There are 9 residues in the CDR3. The germline V and J ends were trimmed by 3 bases and 6 bases, with 0 bases remaining between them. CDR3 sequence: CSVDNEQFF. Written as DNA, the CDR3 is TGCAGCGTTGACAATGAGCAGTTCTTC.